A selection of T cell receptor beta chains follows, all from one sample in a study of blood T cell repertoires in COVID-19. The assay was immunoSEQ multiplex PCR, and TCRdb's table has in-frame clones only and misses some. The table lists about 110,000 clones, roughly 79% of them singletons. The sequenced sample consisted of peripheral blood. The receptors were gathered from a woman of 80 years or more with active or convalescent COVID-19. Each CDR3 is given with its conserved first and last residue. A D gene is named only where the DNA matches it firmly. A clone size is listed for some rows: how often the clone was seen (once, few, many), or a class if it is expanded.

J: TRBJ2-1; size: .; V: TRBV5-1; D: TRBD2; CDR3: CASSTTSVNEQFF; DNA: TGCGCCAGCAGCACCACTAGCGTTAATGAGCAGTTCTTC
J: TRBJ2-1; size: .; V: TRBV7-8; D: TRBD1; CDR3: CASSSLSRGLGNEQFF; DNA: TGTGCCAGCAGCTCCTTATCCAGGGGGCTGGGGAATGAGCAGTTCTTC
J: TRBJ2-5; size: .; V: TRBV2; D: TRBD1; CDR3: CASSGQGFQETQYF; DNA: TGTGCCAGTTCGGGACAGGGGTTTCAAGAGACCCAGTACTTC
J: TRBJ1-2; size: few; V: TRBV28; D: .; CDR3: CASSPAGVGNYGYTF; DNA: TGTGCCAGCAGCCCGGCGGGGGTTGGGAACTATGGCTACACCTTC
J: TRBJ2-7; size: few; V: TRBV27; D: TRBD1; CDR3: CASSLSSDRGAYEQYF; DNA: TGTGCCAGCAGTTTAAGTTCCGACAGGGGGGCCTACGAGCAGTACTTC
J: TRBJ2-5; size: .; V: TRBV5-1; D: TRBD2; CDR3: CASSLAFTSGETQYF; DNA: TGCGCCAGCAGCTTGGCCTTCACTAGCGGAGAGACCCAGTACTTC
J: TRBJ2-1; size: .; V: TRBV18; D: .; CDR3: CASSPRGFNEQFF; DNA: TGTGCCAGCTCACCTCGGGGTTTCAATGAGCAGTTCTTC
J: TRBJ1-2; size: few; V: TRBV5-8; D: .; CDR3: CASSTRQDPINYGYTF; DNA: TGTGCCAGCAGCACCCGACAGGACCCAATTAACTATGGCTACACCTTC
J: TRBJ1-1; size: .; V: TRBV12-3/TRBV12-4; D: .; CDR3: CASTKSYAEAFF; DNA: TGTGCCAGCACCAAAAGCTACGCTGAAGCTTTCTTT
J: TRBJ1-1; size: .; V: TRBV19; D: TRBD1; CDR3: CASRTIRTGALNTEAFF; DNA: TGTGCCAGTAGAACTATACGGACAGGGGCCTTGAACACTGAAGCTTTCTTT
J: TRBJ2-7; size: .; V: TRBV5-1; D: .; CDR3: CASSLAAGEQYF; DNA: TGCGCCAGCAGCTTGGCTGCGGGGGAGCAGTACTTC
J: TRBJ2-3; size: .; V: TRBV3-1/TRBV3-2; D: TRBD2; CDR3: CASSQGTSGSLADTQYF; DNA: TGTGCCAGCAGCCAAGGGACTAGCGGGAGTCTAGCAGATACGCAGTATTTT
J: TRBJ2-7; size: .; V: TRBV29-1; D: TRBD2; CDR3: CSVGIAGALNEQYF; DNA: TGCAGCGTGGGGATAGCGGGAGCCTTGAACGAGCAGTACTTC
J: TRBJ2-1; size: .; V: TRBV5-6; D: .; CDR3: CASKIITSEQFF; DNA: TGTGCCAGCAAGATTATCACAAGTGAGCAGTTCTTC
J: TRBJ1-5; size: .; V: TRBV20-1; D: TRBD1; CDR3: CSASVGTGGKPQHF; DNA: TGCAGTGCTAGTGTCGGGACAGGGGGTAAGCCCCAGCATTTT
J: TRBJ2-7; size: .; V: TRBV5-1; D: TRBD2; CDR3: CASSLVGEGYEQYF; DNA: TGCGCCAGCAGCTTGGTAGGGGAGGGCTACGAGCAGTACTTC
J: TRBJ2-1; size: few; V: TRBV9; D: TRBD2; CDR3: CASTAGAGGFNEQFF; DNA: TGTGCCAGCACCGCCGGAGCGGGAGGGTTCAATGAGCAGTTCTTC
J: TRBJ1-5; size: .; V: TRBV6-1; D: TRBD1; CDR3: CASNLRGGFQPQHF; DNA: TGTGCCAGCAACTTAAGAGGGGGCTTTCAGCCCCAGCATTTT
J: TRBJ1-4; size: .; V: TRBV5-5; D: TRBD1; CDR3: CASSFIRGLGEKLFF; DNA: TGTGCCAGCAGTTTCATCAGGGGGCTGGGAGAAAAACTGTTTTTT
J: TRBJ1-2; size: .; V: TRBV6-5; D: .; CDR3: CASRTTVDGYTF; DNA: TGTGCCAGCAGGACCACAGTCGATGGCTACACCTTC